Listed below are T cell receptor beta chains from one sample, sequenced in a study of blood T cell repertoires in COVID-19. The method was immunoSEQ multiplex PCR; TCRdb's version includes in-frame clones alone and lacks a portion of them. The table shows around 25,000 clones, with around nine tenths occurring only once. The sample consisted of peripheral blood. The receptor set was obtained from a man aged 45-65 years with active COVID-19. Each CDR3 is given with its conserved first and last residue. Each record gives: J gene, clone size, CDR3 length, D gene, V gene, CDR3 DNA, CDR3 protein. D genes are given only for firm matches. Only part of the rows carry a size: once, few, many, or a class if the clone is expanded.

>TRBJ2-3|few|13|.|TRBV5-4
TGTGCCAGCAGCTTGTTGGGCTCAGATACGCAGTATTTT
CASSLLGSDTQYF
>TRBJ2-7|.|16|TRBD1|TRBV25-1
TGTGCCAGCAGTGACCGCCTGGGACAGGGGACCCACGAGCAGTACTTC
CASSDRLGQGTHEQYF
>TRBJ2-7|.|15|TRBD2|TRBV30
TGTGCCTGGAGCGGCGGGAGGGGCTTCCCCTTGCAGCAGTACTTC
CAWSGGRGFPLQQYF
>TRBJ2-7|.|14|TRBD1|TRBV6-6
TGTGCCAGCAGACACTGGGACAGCTCCTACGAGCAGTACTTC
CASRHWDSSYEQYF
>TRBJ2-7|.|14|.|TRBV6-5
TGTGCCAGCAGTAGGGACGGACTAACCTACGAGCAGTACTTC
CASSRDGLTYEQYF
>TRBJ2-7|.|14|.|TRBV19
TGTGCCAGTAGTCCCCGAATTCTAGCCTACGAGCAGTACTTC
CASSPRILAYEQYF
>TRBJ2-7|.|14|.|TRBV19
TGTGCCAGTAGTATAGGGGCAGGTACCTACGAGCAGTACTTC
CASSIGAGTYEQYF
>TRBJ2-7|.|12|.|TRBV29-1
TGCAGCGCTCTGGCCGGGGCCTACGAGCAGTACTTC
CSALAGAYEQYF
>TRBJ1-6|.|14|TRBD1|TRBV7-8
TGTGCCAGCAGCTCGGACAGGAACAATTCACCCCTCCACTTT
CASSSDRNNSPLHF
>TRBJ1-1|.|11|.|TRBV12-3/TRBV12-4
TGTGCCAGCAGACGGAGCACTGAAGCTTTCTTT
CASRRSTEAFF
>TRBJ2-2|.|17|.|TRBV7-3
TGTGCCAGCAGCTTAACAGGCGGGACGGTGAACACCGGGGAGCTGTTTTTT
CASSLTGGTVNTGELFF
>TRBJ2-5|.|13|.|TRBV19
TGTGCCAGTCGACGGGGGGCGAGAGAGACCCAGTACTTC
CASRRGARETQYF
>TRBJ2-1|.|19|TRBD2|TRBV7-9
TGTGCCAGCAGCTTAGAAGGTCGCGCGGGAGCTTTCGTTGCCAATGAGCAGTTCTTC
CASSLEGRAGAFVANEQFF
>TRBJ2-5|.|16|TRBD1|TRBV6-1
TGTGCCAGCAGTGATTGGACAGGGTTATTCCAAGAGACCCAGTACTTC
CASSDWTGLFQETQYF
>TRBJ2-7|.|14|.|TRBV5-6
TGTGCCAGCAGCGGATGGACAGTGGCCTACGAGCAGTACTTC
CASSGWTVAYEQYF
>TRBJ2-1|.|16|TRBD2|TRBV5-1
TGCGCCAGCAGCCCGCAGATAGCGGGAGGGATCGATGAGCAGTTCTTC
CASSPQIAGGIDEQFF
>TRBJ1-3|.|14|.|TRBV9
TGTGCCAGCAGCGCAGGGGTTCCTGGAAACACCATATATTTT
CASSAGVPGNTIYF
>TRBJ1-5|.|13|.|TRBV19
TGTGCCAGTAGTACACAGAACAATCAGCCCCAGCATTTT
CASSTQNNQPQHF
>TRBJ2-3|.|14|.|TRBV20-1
TGCAGTGCTAGTCGCGGCACTAGCACAGATACGCAGTATTTT
CSASRGTSTDTQYF
>TRBJ2-3|.|15|TRBD2|TRBV7-8
TGTGCCAGCAGCTTATTCGGGAGGAGCACAGATACGCAGTATTTT
CASSLFGRSTDTQYF
>TRBJ2-7|.|12|TRBD2|TRBV12-3/TRBV12-4
TGTGCCAGCAGCCCGACTAGCGACGAGCAGTACTTC
CASSPTSDEQYF
>TRBJ2-3|.|16|TRBD1|TRBV9
TGTGCCAGCAGCCCAGGGGGTAAGTGGAGCACAGATACGCAGTATTTT
CASSPGGKWSTDTQYF
>TRBJ2-1|.|13|.|TRBV6-5
TGTGCCAGCAGGAAACAGGGTTTCAATGAGCAGTTCTTC
CASRKQGFNEQFF
>TRBJ1-5|few|16|.|TRBV5-6
TGTGCCAGCAGCTTTTACGGGACTAGCGGTTATCAGCCCCAGCATTTT
CASSFYGTSGYQPQHF
>TRBJ2-7|.|15|.|TRBV3-1/TRBV3-2
TGTGCCAGCAGCGCCCCCGGGACTGGCTCCTACGAGCAGTACTTC
CASSAPGTGSYEQYF
>TRBJ2-7|once|14|TRBD1|TRBV7-9
TGTGCCAGCAGCCTATATCAGGGGGCGAACGAGCAGTACTTC
CASSLYQGANEQYF
>TRBJ1-5|.|14|TRBD1|TRBV2
TGTGCCAGCAGGGACAGGGTAGCCCCTCAGCCCCAGCATTTT
CASRDRVAPQPQHF
>TRBJ2-1|.|11|.|TRBV6-6
TGTGCCAGCTTATCTAGGTATGAGCAGTTCTTC
CASLSRYEQFF
>TRBJ1-6|.|17|.|TRBV25-1
TGTGCCAGCAGTCTCCCCAGGGTGAATCACTATAATTCACCCCTCCACTTT
CASSLPRVNHYNSPLHF
>TRBJ2-5|.|18|TRBD2|TRBV9
TGTGCCAGCAGCGTAGACGTAGCGGGGGGGCCTACTGTGGAGACCCAGTACTTC
CASSVDVAGGPTVETQYF
>TRBJ2-3|.|16|TRBD1|TRBV11-3
TGTGCCAGCAGCTATCGACAGGGGGTGGGCACAGATACGCAGTATTTT
CASSYRQGVGTDTQYF
>TRBJ2-7|.|18|TRBD1|TRBV4-2
TGTGCCAGCAGCCAAGCCGACACTACAACAGGGGGTGGCTACGAACAGTACTTC
CASSQADTTTGGGYEQYF
>TRBJ1-2|.|15|.|TRBV27
TGTGCCAGCAGTATGGGGGGACGGCATCATAGTGGCTACACCTTC
CASSMGGRHHSGYTF
>TRBJ1-4|.|14|.|TRBV6-2/TRBV6-3
TGTGCCAGCAGCCCGACAACGGCTAATGAAAAACTGTTTTTT
CASSPTTANEKLFF
>TRBJ2-2|.|16|.|TRBV7-3
TGTGCCAGCAGCCACGCCCGAGCGGATCACACCGGGGAGCTGTTTTTT
CASSHARADHTGELFF
>TRBJ2-3|.|14|.|TRBV19
TGTGCCAGTTCTAGCGAAACTAGCACAGATACGCAGTATTTT
CASSSETSTDTQYF
>TRBJ1-2|.|14|.|TRBV2
TGTGCCGAGCGGGGGGATACAGGGATCTATGGCTACACCTTC
CAERGDTGIYGYTF
>TRBJ2-1|.|15|TRBD2|TRBV10-3
TGTGCCATCAGTGAGGGGACTAGCGAATACAATGAGCAGTTCTTC
CAISEGTSEYNEQFF
>TRBJ2-7|.|14|.|TRBV4-1
TGCGCCAGCAGCCAAGCATCGTCAGCGAGGGTGCAGTACTTC
CASSQASSARVQYF
>TRBJ2-3|few|14|.|TRBV11-1
TGTGCCAGCAGTCAATCAAGGGGATCAGATACGCAGTATTTT
CASSQSRGSDTQYF
>TRBJ1-1|.|13|.|TRBV29-1
TGCAGCGCCGCACCAACACCGAACACTGAAGCTTTCTTT
CSAAPTPNTEAFF
>TRBJ2-4|few|15|TRBD1|TRBV6-5
TGTGCCAGCACTTCAAACCGGGACAGGGGGCGAATTCAGTACTTC
CASTSNRDRGRIQYF
>TRBJ1-2|.|19|TRBD1|TRBV9
TGTGCCAGCAGCGGGGGACAGGGGCGGTCTACACGGGTCCAAAATGGCTACACCTTC
CASSGGQGRSTRVQNGYTF
>TRBJ2-3|.|13|.|TRBV6-2/TRBV6-3
TGTGCCAGCAGTTACCTTAGCACAGATACGCAGTATTTT
CASSYLSTDTQYF
>TRBJ2-2|.|14|TRBD1|TRBV5-1
TGCGCCAGCAGCGAACGACAGGGGACCGGGGAGCTGTTTTTT
CASSERQGTGELFF
>TRBJ1-2|.|14|.|TRBV5-1
TGCGCCAGCAGCCCGTCGCCTGCCCAGGCTGGCTACACCTTC
CASSPSPAQAGYTF